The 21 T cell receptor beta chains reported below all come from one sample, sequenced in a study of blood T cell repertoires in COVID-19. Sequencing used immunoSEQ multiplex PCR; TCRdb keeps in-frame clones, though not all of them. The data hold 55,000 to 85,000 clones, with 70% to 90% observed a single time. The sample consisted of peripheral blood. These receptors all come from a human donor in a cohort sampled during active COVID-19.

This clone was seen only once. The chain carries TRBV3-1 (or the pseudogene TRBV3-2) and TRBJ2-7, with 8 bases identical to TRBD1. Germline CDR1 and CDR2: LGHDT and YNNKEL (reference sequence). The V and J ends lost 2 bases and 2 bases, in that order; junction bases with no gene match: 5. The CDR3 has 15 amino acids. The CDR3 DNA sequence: TGTGCCAGCAGCCAAACGGACAGGGTTCCCTACGAGCAGTACTTC. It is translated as CASSQTDRVPYEQYF.

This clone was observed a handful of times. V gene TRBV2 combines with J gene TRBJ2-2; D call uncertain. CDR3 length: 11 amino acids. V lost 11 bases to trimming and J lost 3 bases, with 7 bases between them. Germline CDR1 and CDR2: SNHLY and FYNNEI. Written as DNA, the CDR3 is TGTGCCGCATCGGACACCGGGGAGCTGTTTTTT. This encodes CAASDTGELFF.

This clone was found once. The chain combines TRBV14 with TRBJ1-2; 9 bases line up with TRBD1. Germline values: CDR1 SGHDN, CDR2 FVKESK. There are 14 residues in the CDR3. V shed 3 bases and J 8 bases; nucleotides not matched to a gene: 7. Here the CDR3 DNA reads TGTGCCAGCAGCCACCAGCCGGGACAGGGAGGCTACACCTTC. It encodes CASSHQPGQGGYTF.

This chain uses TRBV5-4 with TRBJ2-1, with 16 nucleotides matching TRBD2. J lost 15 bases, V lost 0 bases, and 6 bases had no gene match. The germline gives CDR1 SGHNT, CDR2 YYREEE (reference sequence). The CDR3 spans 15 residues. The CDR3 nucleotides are TGTGCCAGCAGCTTGGGAGGGACTAGCGGGGGGGACGGGTTCTTC. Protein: CASSLGGTSGGDGFF.

CDR3 sequence: CASSSKGQGVEGYTF. In DNA, the CDR3 is TGTGCCAGCAGCTCGAAGGGACAGGGGGTGGAAGGCTACACCTTC. The rearrangement links TRBV7-2 to TRBJ1-2; 11 nucleotides match TRBD1. The CDR3 sequence is 15 residues long. Losses at the gene ends were 4 bases for V and 8 bases for J; bases not matched to a gene: 9. Looked up from germline, CDR1 is SGHTA and CDR2 is FQGNSA. Full variable domain (outside the CDR3, taken from reference TRBV7-2 and TRBJ1-2): GAGVSQSPSNKVTEKGKDVELRCDPISGHTALYWYRQSLGQGLEFLIYFQGNSAPDKSGLPSDRFSAERTGGSVSTLTIQRTQQEDSAVYLCASSSKGQGVEGYTFGSGTRLTVV.

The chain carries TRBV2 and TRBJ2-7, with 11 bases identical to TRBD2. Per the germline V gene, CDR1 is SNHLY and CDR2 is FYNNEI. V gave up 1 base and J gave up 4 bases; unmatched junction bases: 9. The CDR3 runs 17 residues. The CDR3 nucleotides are TGTGCCAGCAGTGAAGGCCCCCCACTAGCGGGGGTATACGAGCAGTACTTC. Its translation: CASSEGPPLAGVYEQYF.

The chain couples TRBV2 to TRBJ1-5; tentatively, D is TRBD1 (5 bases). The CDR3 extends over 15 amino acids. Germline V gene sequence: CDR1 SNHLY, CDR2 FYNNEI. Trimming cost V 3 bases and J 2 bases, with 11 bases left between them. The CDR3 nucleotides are TGTGCCAGCAGTGAGGACTGGGGGGGCAATCAGCCCCAGCATTTT. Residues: CASSEDWGGNQPQHF.

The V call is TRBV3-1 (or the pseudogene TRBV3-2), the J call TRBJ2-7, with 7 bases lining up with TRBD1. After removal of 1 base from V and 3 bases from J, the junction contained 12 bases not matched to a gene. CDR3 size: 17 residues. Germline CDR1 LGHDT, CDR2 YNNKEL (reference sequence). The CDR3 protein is CASSQVGRQGRGYEQYF. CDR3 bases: TGTGCCAGCAGCCAAGTAGGGCGACAGGGAAGGGGCTACGAGCAGTACTTC.

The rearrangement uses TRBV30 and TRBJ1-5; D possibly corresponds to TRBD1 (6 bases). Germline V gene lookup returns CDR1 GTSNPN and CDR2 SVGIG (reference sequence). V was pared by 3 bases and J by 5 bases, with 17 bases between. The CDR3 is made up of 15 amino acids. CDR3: CAWSISGTTYQPQHF. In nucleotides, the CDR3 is TGTGCCTGGAGCATCTCCGGGACAACCTATCAGCCCCAGCATTTT.

The CDR3 bases are TGTGCCAGCAGTTGGGGACTAGCGGGTGTCACAGATACGCAGTATTTT. It is translated as CASSWGLAGVTDTQYF. The V and J genes are TRBV6-2 or TRBV6-3 and TRBJ2-3; 12 bases line up with TRBD2. V lost 4 bases to trimming and J lost 2 bases; unmatched junction nucleotides: 4. The CDR3 consists of 16 residues. CDR1 and CDR2 (germline): MNHEY, SVGEGT.

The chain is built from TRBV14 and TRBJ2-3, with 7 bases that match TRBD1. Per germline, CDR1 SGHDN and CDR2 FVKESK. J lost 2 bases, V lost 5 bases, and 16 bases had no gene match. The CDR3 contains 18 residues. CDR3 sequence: CASSFLAVGTVHTDTQYF. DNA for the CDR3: TGTGCCAGCAGCTTCCTGGCTGTGGGGACAGTACACACAGATACGCAGTATTTT.

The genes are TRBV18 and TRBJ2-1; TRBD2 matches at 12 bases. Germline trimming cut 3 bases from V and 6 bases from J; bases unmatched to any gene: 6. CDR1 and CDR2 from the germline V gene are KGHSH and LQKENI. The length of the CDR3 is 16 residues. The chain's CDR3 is CASSPPGLAGINEQFF. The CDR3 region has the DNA TGTGCCAGCTCACCCCCTGGACTAGCGGGAATCAATGAGCAGTTCTTC.

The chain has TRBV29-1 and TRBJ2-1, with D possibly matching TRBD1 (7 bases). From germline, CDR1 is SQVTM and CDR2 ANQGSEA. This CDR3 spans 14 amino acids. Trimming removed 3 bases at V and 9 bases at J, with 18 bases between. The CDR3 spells CSVDGWGDRSEQFF. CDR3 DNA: TGCAGCGTTGATGGTTGGGGGGACAGAAGTGAGCAGTTCTTC.

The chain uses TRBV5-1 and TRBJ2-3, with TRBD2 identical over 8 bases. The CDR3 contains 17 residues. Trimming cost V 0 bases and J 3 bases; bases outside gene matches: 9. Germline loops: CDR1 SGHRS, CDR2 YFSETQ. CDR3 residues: CASSLDGWGTRTDTQYF. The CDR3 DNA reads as TGCGCCAGCAGCTTGGACGGCTGGGGGACTAGAACAGATACGCAGTATTTT. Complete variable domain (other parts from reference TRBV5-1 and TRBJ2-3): KAGVTQTPRYLIKTRGQQVTLSCSPISGHRSVSWYQQTPGQGLQFLFEYFSETQRNKGNFPGRFSGRQFSNSRSEMNVSTLELGDSALYLCASSLDGWGTRTDTQYFGPGTRLTVL.

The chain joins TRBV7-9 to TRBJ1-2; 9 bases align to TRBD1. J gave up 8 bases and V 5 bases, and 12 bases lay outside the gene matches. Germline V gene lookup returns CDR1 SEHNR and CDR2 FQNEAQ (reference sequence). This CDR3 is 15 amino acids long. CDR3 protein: CASSTTNSGTGGYTF. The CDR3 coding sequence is TGTGCCAGCAGCACGACCAACTCCGGGACAGGGGGCTACACCTTC. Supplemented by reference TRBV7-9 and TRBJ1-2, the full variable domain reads DTGVSQNPRHKITKRGQNVTFRCDPISEHNRLYWYRQTLGQGPEFLTYFQNEAQLEKSRLLSDRFSAERPKGSFSTLEIQRTEQGDSAMYLCASSTTNSGTGGYTFGSGTRLTVV.

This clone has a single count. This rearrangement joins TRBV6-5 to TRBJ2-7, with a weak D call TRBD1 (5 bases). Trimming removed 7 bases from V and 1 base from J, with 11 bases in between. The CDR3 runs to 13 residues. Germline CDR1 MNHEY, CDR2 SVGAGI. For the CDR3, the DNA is TGTGCCAGCAAAATGACAGTGTCCTACGAGCAGTACTTC. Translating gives CASKMTVSYEQYF.

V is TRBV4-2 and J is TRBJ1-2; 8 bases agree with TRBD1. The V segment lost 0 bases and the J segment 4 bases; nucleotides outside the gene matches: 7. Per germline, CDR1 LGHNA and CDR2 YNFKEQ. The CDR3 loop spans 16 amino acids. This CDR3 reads CASSQETRGQGYGYTF. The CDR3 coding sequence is TGTGCCAGCAGCCAAGAGACCAGGGGGCAGGGCTATGGCTACACCTTC.

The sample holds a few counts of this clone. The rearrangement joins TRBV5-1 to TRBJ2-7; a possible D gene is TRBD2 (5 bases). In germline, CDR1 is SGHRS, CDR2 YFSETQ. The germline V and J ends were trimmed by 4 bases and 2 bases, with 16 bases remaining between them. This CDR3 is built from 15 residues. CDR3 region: CASSPVRVGTYEQYF. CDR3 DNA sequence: TGCGCCAGCAGCCCCGTGCGGGTTGGGACCTACGAGCAGTACTTC.

The CDR3 coding sequence is TGTGCCAGTAGTATAATCCACAGGGGGCGAGGAAACACCATATATTTT. Translated: CASSIIHRGRGNTIYF. The chain is built from TRBV19 and TRBJ1-3, with 9 bases aligning to TRBD1. The length of the CDR3 is 16 residues. Trimming took 2 bases from V and 4 from J; bases not matched to a gene: 6. Germline V gene sequence: CDR1 LNHDA, CDR2 SQIVND (reference sequence). Combining the CDR3 with reference TRBV19 and TRBJ1-3 gives the whole variable domain DGGITQSPKYLFRKEGQNVTLSCEQNLNHDAMYWYRQDPGQGLRLIYYSQIVNDFQKGDIAEGYSVSREKKESFPLTVTSAQKNPTAFYLCASSIIHRGRGNTIYFGEGSWLTVV.

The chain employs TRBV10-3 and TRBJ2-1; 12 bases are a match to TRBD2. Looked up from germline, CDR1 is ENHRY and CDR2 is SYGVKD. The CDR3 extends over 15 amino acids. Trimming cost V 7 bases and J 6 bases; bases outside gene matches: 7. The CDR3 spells CAITQLAGGTNEQFF. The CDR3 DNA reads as TGTGCCATCACCCAACTAGCGGGGGGCACCAATGAGCAGTTCTTC.

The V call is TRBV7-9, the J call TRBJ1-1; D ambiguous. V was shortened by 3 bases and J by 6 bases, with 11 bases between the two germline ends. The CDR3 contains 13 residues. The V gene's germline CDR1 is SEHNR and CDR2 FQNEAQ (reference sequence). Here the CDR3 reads CASSFPGWAEAFF. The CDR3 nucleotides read TGTGCCAGCAGCTTCCCGGGGTGGGCTGAAGCTTTCTTT.